Detailed here is one T cell receptor beta chain. Its target is unknown. This sample is drawn from a study of cytomegalovirus exposure and HLA in healthy donors. Researchers ran the PCR with 60 Vbeta and 13 Jbeta primers. Method: immunoSEQ multiplex PCR; TCRdb's copy keeps in-frame clones and lacks some. The data contain 140,000 to 150,000 clones, less than 85% of them singletons. Whereas donors were nominally healthy upon sampling, unrecorded immune exposures were probable. The germline CDR1 and CDR2 sequences are MNHEY and SMNVEV (reference sequence). Trimming took off 3 bases at V and 9 bases at J, with 15 bases between the two ends. The CDR3 covers 14 residues. Study results and caveats: Previously analyzed data showed that most TCR beta V segments were productive at a frequency of about 87% or about 30%. As a later analysis showed, several of the most significant clusters appeared to be linked to common viral pathogens. CMV serostatus stood as the only immune exposure information on hand.

What was sequenced was PBMCs. The gene calls are TRBV27 and TRBJ2-1; TRBD2 is a possible D gene (6 bases). This TCR came from an older woman in good health and CMV-seropositive. The CDR3 sequence is CASSFTGVGGEQFF. CDR3 nucleotide sequence: TGTGCCAGCAGTTTTACGGGAGTAGGTGGTGAGCAGTTCTTC.